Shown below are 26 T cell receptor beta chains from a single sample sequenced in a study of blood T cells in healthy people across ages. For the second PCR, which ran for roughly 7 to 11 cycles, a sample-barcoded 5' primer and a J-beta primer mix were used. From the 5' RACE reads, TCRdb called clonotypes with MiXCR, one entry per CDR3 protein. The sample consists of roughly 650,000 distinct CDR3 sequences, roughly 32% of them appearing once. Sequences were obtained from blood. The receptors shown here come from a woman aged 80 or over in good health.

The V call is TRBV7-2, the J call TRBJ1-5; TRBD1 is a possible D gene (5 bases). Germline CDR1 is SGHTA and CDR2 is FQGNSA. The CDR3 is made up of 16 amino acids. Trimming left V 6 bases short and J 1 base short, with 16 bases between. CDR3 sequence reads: CASSRGVGWSNQPQHF. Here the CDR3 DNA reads TGTGCCAGCAGTCGAGGGGTGGGGTGGAGCAATCAGCCCCAGCATTTT.

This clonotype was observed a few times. This chain's CDR3 is CASVRAQRINSPLHF. CDR3 bases: TGTGCCAGTGTAAGGGCACAGAGAATTAATTCACCCCTCCACTTT. This chain links TRBV28 with TRBJ1-6; no clear D. CDR1 is MDHEN, CDR2 SYDVKM, per germline. Trimming cost V 9 bases and J 6 bases, with 18 bases left between them. The CDR3 consists of 15 residues.

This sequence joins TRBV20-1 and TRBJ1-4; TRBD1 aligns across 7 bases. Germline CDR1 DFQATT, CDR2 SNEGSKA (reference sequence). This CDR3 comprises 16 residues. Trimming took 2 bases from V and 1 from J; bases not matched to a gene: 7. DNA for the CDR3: TGCAGTGCTAGATGGCAGGGGGTAGGAACTAATGAAAAACTGTTTTTT. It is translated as CSARWQGVGTNEKLFF.

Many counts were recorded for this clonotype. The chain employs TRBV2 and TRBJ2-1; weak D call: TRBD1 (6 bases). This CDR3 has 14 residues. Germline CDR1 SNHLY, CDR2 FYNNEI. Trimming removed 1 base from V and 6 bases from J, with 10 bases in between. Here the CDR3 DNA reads TGTGCCAGCAGTGAAGTGGTCAGGGGCAATGAGCAGTTCTTC. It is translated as CASSEVVRGNEQFF.

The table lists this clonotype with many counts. The CDR3 sequence is CSVEDPEGRANVLTF. DNA of the CDR3: TGCAGCGTTGAAGATCCGGAGGGAAGGGCCAACGTCCTGACTTTC. The rearrangement uses TRBV29-1 and TRBJ2-6, with D perhaps TRBD2 (6 bases). The CDR3 is made up of 15 amino acids. The ends were cut back, 0 bases at V and 5 bases at J, with 11 bases in the middle. CDR1 SQVTM and CDR2 ANQGSEA come from the germline V gene. Full variable domain (rest looked up from reference TRBV29-1 and TRBJ2-6): SAVISQKPSRDICQRGTSLTIQCQVDSQVTMMFWYRQQPGQSLTLIATANQGSEATYESGFVIDKFPISRPNLTFSTLTVSNMSPEDSSIYLCSVEDPEGRANVLTFGAGSRLTVL.

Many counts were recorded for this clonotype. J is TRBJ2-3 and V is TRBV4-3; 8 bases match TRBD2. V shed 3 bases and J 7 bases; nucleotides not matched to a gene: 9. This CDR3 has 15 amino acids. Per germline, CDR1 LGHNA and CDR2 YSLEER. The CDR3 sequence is CASSHSHSGEHTQYF. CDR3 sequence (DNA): TGCGCCAGCAGCCACTCACATAGCGGGGAGCATACGCAGTATTTT.

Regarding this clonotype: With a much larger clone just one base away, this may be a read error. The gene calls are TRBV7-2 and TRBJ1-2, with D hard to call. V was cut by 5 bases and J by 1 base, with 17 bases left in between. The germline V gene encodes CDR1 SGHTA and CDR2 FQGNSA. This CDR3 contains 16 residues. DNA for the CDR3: TGTGCCAGCAGCGTCAGACGAGAGAGAGTTAACTATGGCTACACCTTC. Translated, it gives CASSVRRERVNYGYTF.

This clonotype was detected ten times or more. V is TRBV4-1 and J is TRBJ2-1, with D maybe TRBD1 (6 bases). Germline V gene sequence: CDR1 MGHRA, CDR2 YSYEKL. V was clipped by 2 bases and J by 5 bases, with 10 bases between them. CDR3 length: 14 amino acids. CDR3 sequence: CASSQPDSHNEQFF. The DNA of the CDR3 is TGCGCCAGCAGCCAACCGGACAGCCACAATGAGCAGTTCTTC.

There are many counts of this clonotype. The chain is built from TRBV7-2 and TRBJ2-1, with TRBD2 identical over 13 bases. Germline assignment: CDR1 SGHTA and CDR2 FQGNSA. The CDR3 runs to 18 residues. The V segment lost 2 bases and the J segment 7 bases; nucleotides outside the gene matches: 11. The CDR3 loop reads CASSLSGLAGVRANEQFF. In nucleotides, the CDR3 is TGTGCCAGCAGCTTATCCGGACTAGCGGGGGTACGTGCGAATGAGCAGTTCTTC.

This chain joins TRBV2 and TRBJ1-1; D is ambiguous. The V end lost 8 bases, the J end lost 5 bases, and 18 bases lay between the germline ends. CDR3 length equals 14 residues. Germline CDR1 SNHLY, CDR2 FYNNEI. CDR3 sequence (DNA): TGTGCCAGCCGTTATCAGGAGATTTCAACTGAAGCTTTCTTT. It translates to CASRYQEISTEAFF.

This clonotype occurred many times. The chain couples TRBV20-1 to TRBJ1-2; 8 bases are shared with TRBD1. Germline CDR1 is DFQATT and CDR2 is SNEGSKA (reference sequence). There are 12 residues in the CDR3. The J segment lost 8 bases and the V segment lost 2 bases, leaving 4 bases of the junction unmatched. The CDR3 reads CSARHGQGGYTF. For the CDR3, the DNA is TGCAGTGCTAGACATGGACAGGGAGGCTACACCTTC.

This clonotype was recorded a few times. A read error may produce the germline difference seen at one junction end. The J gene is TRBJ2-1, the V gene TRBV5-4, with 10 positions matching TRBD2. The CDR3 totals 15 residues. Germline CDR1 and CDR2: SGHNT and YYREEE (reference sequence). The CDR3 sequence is CASNKRGGLYNEQLF. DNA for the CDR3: TGTGCCAGCAATAAGCGGGGGGGCCTTTACAATGAGCAGTTATTC.

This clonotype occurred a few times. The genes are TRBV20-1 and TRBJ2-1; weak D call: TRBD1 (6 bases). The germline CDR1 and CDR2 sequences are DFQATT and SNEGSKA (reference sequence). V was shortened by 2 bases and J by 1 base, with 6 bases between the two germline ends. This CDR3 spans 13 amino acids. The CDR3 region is CSARTGSYNEQFF. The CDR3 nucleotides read TGCAGTGCTAGAACAGGGTCCTACAATGAGCAGTTCTTC.

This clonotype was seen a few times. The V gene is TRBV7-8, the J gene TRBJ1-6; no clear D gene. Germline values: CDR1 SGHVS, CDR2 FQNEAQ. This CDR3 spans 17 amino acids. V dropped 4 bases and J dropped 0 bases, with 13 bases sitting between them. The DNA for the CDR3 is TGTGCCAGCAGCTCCCGATCCCTGAGCTCCTATAATTCACCCCTCCACTTT. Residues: CASSSRSLSSYNSPLHF.

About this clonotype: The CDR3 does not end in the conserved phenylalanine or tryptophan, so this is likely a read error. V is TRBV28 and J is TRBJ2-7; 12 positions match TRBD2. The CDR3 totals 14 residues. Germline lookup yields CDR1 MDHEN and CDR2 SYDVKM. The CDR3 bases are TGTACCAGCAGCAGACTAGCGGGGGCGCGAGAGCAGTACTCC. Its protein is CTSSRLAGAREQYS.

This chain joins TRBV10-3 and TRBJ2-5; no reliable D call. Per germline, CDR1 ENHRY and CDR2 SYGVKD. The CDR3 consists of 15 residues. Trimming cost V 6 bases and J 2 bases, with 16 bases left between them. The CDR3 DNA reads TGTGCCATCAGCCAAACCTCTTTGGGTCAAGAGACCCAGTACTTC. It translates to CAISQTSLGQETQYF.

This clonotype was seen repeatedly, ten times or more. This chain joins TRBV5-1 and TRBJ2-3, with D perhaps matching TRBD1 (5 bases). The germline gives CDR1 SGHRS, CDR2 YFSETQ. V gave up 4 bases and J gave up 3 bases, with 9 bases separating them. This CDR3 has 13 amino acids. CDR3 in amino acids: CASSTRQTDTQYF. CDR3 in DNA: TGCGCCAGCAGCACCCGACAGACAGATACGCAGTATTTT. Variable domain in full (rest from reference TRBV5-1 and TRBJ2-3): KAGVTQTPRYLIKTRGQQVTLSCSPISGHRSVSWYQQTPGQGLQFLFEYFSETQRNKGNFPGRFSGRQFSNSRSEMNVSTLELGDSALYLCASSTRQTDTQYFGPGTRLTVL.

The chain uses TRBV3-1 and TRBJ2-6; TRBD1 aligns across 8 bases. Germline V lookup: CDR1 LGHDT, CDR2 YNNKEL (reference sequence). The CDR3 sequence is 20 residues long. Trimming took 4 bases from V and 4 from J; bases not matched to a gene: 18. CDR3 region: CASSRRQGSLTLGGANVLTF. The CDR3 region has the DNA TGTGCCAGCAGCCGGAGACAGGGGTCGCTCACCTTGGGGGGGGCCAACGTCCTGACTTTC.

CDR3 bases: TGTGCCAGCAGCTTAGGTTCCGGGACAGTAAAAGATACGCAGTATTTT. Translation gives CASSLGSGTVKDTQYF. The chain recombines TRBV7-2 with TRBJ2-3; the match to TRBD1 covers 7 bases. Looked up from germline, CDR1 is SGHTA and CDR2 is FQGNSA. Trimming took 1 base from V and 5 from J; bases not matched to a gene: 9. The CDR3 runs to 16 residues. Drawing the rest from reference TRBV7-2 and TRBJ2-3, the complete variable domain is GAGVSQSPSNKVTEKGKDVELRCDPISGHTALYWYRQSLGQGLEFLIYFQGNSAPDKSGLPSDRFSAERTGGSVSTLTIQRTQQEDSAVYLCASSLGSGTVKDTQYFGPGTRLTVL.

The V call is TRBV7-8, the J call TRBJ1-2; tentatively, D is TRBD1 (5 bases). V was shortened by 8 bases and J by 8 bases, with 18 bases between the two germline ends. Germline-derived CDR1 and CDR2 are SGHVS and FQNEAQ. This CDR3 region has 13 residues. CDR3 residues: CASAGDPQGGYTF. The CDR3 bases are TGTGCCAGCGCTGGGGACCCTCAAGGGGGCTACACCTTC.

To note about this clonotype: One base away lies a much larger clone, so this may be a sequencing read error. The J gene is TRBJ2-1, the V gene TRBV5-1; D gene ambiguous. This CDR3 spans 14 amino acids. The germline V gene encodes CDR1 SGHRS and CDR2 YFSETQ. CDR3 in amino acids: CASRSAQAYNGQFF. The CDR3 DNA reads TGCGCCAGCAGGTCTGCCCAGGCGTACAATGGGCAGTTCTTC.

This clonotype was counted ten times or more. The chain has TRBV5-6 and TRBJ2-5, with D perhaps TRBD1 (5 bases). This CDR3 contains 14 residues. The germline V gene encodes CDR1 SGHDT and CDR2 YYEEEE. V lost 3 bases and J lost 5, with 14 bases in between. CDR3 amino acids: CASSSTAAGETQYF. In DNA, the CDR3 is TGTGCCAGCAGCTCAACAGCCGCAGGGGAGACCCAGTACTTC.

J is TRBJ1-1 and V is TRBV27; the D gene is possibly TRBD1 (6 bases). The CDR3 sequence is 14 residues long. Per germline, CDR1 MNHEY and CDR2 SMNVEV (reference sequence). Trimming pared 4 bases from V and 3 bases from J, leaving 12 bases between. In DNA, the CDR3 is TGTGCCAGCAGTTCCAGCAGGGGACACACTGAAGCTTTCTTT. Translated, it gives CASSSSRGHTEAFF.

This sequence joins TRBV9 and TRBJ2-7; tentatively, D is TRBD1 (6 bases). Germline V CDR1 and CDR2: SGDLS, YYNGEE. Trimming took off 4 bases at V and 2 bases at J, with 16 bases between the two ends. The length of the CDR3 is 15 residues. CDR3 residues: CASSPAGVGAYEQYF. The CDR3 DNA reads TGTGCCAGCAGCCCCGCAGGGGTGGGAGCCTACGAGCAGTACTTC.

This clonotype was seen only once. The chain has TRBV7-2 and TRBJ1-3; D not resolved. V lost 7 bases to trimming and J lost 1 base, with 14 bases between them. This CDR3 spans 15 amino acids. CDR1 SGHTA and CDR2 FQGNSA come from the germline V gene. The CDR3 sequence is CASKSQRESGNTIYF. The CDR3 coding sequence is TGTGCCAGCAAATCCCAGAGGGAATCTGGAAACACCATATATTTT.

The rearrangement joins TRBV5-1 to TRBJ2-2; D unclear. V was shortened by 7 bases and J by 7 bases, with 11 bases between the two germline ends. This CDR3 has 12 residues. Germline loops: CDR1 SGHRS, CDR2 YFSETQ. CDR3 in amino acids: CASREGIGELFF. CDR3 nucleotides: TGCGCCAGCCGTGAAGGGATCGGGGAGCTGTTTTTT.